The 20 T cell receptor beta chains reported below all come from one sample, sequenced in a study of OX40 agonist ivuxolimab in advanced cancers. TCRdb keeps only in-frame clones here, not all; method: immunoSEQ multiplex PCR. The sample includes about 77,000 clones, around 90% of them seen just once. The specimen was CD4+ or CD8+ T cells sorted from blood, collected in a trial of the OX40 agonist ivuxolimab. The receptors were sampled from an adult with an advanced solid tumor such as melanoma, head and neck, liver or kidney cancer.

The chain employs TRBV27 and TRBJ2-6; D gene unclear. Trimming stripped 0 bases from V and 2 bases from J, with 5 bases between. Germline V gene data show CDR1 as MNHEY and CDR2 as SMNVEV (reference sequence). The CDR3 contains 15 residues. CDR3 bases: TGTGCCAGCAGTTTATCCTGGGCTGGGGCCAACGTCCTGACTTTC. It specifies CASSLSWAGANVLTF.

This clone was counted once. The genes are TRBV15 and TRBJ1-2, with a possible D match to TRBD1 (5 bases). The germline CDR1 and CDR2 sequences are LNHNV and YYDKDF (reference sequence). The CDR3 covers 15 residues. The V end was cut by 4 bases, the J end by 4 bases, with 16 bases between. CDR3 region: CATSNRIPSPYGYTF. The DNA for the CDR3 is TGTGCCACCAGCAACAGGATCCCCAGCCCCTATGGCTACACCTTC. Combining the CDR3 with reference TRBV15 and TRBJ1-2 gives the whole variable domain DAMVIQNPRYQVTQFGKPVTLSCSQTLNHNVMYWYQQKSSQAPKLLFHYYDKDFNNEADTPDNFQSRRPNTSFCFLDIRSPGLGDTAMYLCATSNRIPSPYGYTFGSGTRLTVV.

The CDR3: CASSPREYQETQYF. CDR3 coding DNA: TGCGCCAGCAGCCCCAGGGAGTACCAAGAGACCCAGTACTTC. This rearrangement joins TRBV5-1 to TRBJ2-5; D might be TRBD1 or TRBD2, each matching 5 bases. The CDR3 has 14 amino acids. CDR1 is SGHRS, CDR2 YFSETQ, per germline. V was trimmed by 4 bases and J by 0 bases, leaving 10 bases between them. The full variable domain, completed using reference TRBV5-1 and TRBJ2-5, is KAGVTQTPRYLIKTRGQQVTLSCSPISGHRSVSWYQQTPGQGLQFLFEYFSETQRNKGNFPGRFSGRQFSNSRSEMNVSTLELGDSALYLCASSPREYQETQYFGPGTRLLVL.

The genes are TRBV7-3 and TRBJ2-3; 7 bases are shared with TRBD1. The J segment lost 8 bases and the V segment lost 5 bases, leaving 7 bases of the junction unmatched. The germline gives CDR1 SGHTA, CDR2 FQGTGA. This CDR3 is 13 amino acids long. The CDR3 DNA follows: TGTGCCAGCAGCCTACAGGGGTCAGTTACGCAGTATTTT. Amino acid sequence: CASSLQGSVTQYF.

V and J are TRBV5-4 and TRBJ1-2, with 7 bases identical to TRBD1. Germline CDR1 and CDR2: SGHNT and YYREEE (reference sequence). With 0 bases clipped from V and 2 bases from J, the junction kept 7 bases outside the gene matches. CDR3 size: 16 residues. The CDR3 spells CASSLAVGTVNYGYTF. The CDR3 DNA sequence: TGTGCCAGCAGCTTGGCCGTCGGGACAGTCAACTATGGCTACACCTTC.

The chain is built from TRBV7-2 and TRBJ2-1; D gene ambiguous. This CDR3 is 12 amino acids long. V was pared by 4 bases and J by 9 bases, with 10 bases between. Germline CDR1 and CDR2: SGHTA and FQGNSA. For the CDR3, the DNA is TGTGCCAGCAGCTCTCACCTCATTGAGCAGTTCTTC. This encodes CASSSHLIEQFF.

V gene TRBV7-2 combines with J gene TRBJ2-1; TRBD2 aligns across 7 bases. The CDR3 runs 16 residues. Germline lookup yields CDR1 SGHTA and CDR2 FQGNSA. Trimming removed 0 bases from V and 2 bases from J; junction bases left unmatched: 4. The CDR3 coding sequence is TGTGCCAGCAGCTTAGCGCTAGCGGACGCCTACAATGAGCAGTTCTTC. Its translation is CASSLALADAYNEQFF.

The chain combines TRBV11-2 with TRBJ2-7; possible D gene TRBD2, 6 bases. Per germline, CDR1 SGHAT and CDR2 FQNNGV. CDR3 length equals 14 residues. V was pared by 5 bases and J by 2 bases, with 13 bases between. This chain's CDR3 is CASSKGLTPYEQYF. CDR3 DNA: TGTGCCAGCAGCAAAGGACTAACACCCTACGAGCAGTACTTC. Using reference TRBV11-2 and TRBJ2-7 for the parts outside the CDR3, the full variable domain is EAGVAQSPRYKIIEKRQSVAFWCNPISGHATLYWYQQILGQGPKLLIQFQNNGVVDDSQLPKDRFSAERLKGVDSTLKIQPAKLEDSAVYLCASSKGLTPYEQYFGPGTRLTVT.

The CDR3 DNA reads as TGCGCCAGCAGCTTGGTGTCTCACAGCTCCTACGAGCAGTACTTC. This sequence encodes CASSLVSHSSYEQYF. The rearrangement uses TRBV5-1 and TRBJ2-7; no reliable D call. The ends were cut back, 0 bases at V and 0 bases at J, with 10 bases in the middle. Per germline, CDR1 SGHRS and CDR2 YFSETQ. There are 15 residues in the CDR3.

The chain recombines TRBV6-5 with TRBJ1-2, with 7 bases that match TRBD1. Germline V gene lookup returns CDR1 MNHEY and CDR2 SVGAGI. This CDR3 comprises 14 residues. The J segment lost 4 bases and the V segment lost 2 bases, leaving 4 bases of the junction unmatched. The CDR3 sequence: CASSYHRGFYGYTF. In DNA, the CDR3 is TGTGCCAGCAGTTACCACAGGGGATTCTATGGCTACACCTTC.

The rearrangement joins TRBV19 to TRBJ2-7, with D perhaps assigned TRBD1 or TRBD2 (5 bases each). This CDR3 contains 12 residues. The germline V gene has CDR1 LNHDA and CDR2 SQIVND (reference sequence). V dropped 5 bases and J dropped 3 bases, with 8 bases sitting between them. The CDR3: CASSPGGYEQYF. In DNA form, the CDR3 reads TGTGCCAGTAGTCCTGGGGGCTACGAGCAGTACTTC.

The CDR3: CASSLNRNYGYTF. The CDR3 DNA reads as TGTGCCAGCAGCTTAAACAGGAACTATGGCTACACCTTC. The chain is built from TRBV7-2 and TRBJ1-2; tentative D call: TRBD1 (5 bases). With 2 bases removed from V and 2 bases from J, the gap between germline ends came to 6 bases. The CDR3 totals 13 residues. The germline gives CDR1 SGHTA, CDR2 FQGNSA.

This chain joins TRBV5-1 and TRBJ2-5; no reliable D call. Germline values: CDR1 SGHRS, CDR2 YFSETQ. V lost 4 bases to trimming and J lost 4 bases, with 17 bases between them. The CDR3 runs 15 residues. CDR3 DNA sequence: TGCGCCAGCAGCCCTGGAGCAGTCAGTGTAGAGACCCAGTACTTC. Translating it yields CASSPGAVSVETQYF.

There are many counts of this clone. This CDR3 reads CASSLRPGQGGSTEAFF. The CDR3 DNA reads TGTGCCAGCAGTTTACGGCCGGGACAGGGCGGAAGCACTGAAGCTTTCTTT. This chain connects TRBV28 to TRBJ1-1; the match to TRBD1 covers 9 bases. V shed 2 bases and J 4 bases; nucleotides not matched to a gene: 11. Germline CDR1 MDHEN, CDR2 SYDVKM. This CDR3 is built from 17 residues. The complete variable domain, with remaining parts taken from reference TRBV28 and TRBJ1-1, reads DVKVTQSSRYLVKRTGEKVFLECVQDMDHENMFWYRQDPGLGLRLIYFSYDVKMKEKGDIPEGYSVSREKKERFSLILESASTNQTSMYLCASSLRPGQGGSTEAFFGQGTRLTVV.

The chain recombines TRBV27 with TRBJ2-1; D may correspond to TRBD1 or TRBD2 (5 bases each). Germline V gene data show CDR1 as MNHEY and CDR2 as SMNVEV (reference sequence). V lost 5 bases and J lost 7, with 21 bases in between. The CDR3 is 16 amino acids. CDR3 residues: CASSAPRDGGINEQFF. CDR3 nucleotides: TGTGCCAGCAGTGCGCCCCGGGACGGAGGAATAAATGAGCAGTTCTTC.

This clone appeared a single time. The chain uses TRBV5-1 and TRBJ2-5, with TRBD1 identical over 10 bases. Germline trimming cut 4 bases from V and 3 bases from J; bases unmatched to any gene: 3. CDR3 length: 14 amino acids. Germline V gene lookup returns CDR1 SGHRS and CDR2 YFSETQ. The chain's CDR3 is CASSTGTGEETQYF. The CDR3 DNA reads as TGCGCCAGCAGCACCGGGACAGGGGAAGAGACCCAGTACTTC.

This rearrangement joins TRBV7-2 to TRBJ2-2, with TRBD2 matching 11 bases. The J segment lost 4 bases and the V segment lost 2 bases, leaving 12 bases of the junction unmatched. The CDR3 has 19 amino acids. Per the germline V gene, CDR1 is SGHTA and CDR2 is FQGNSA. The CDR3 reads CASSLFRLAGGSGTGELFF. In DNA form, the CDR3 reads TGTGCCAGCAGCTTATTTCGTCTAGCGGGAGGTTCGGGCACCGGGGAGCTGTTTTTT.

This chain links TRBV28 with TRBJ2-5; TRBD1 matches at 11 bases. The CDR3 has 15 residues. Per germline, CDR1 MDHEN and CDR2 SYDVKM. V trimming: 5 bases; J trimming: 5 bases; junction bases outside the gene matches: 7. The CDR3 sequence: CASSLRTGGRETQYF. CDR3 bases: TGTGCCAGCAGTCTCAGGACAGGGGGCAGGGAGACCCAGTACTTC. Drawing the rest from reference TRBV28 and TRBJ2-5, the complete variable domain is DVKVTQSSRYLVKRTGEKVFLECVQDMDHENMFWYRQDPGLGLRLIYFSYDVKMKEKGDIPEGYSVSREKKERFSLILESASTNQTSMYLCASSLRTGGRETQYFGPGTRLLVL.

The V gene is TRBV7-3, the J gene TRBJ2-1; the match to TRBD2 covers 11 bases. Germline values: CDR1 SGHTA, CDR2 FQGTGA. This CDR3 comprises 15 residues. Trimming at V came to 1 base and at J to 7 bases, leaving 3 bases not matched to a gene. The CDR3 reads CASSLIASGRNEQFF. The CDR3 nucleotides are TGTGCCAGCAGCTTAATCGCTAGCGGGAGGAATGAGCAGTTCTTC.

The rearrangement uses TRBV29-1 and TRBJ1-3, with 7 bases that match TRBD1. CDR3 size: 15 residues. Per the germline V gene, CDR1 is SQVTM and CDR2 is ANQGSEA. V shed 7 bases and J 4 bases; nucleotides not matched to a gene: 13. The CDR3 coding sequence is TGCAGCGCCGCCCTGATTCAGGGGGGAGGAAACACCATATATTTT. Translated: CSAALIQGGGNTIYF.